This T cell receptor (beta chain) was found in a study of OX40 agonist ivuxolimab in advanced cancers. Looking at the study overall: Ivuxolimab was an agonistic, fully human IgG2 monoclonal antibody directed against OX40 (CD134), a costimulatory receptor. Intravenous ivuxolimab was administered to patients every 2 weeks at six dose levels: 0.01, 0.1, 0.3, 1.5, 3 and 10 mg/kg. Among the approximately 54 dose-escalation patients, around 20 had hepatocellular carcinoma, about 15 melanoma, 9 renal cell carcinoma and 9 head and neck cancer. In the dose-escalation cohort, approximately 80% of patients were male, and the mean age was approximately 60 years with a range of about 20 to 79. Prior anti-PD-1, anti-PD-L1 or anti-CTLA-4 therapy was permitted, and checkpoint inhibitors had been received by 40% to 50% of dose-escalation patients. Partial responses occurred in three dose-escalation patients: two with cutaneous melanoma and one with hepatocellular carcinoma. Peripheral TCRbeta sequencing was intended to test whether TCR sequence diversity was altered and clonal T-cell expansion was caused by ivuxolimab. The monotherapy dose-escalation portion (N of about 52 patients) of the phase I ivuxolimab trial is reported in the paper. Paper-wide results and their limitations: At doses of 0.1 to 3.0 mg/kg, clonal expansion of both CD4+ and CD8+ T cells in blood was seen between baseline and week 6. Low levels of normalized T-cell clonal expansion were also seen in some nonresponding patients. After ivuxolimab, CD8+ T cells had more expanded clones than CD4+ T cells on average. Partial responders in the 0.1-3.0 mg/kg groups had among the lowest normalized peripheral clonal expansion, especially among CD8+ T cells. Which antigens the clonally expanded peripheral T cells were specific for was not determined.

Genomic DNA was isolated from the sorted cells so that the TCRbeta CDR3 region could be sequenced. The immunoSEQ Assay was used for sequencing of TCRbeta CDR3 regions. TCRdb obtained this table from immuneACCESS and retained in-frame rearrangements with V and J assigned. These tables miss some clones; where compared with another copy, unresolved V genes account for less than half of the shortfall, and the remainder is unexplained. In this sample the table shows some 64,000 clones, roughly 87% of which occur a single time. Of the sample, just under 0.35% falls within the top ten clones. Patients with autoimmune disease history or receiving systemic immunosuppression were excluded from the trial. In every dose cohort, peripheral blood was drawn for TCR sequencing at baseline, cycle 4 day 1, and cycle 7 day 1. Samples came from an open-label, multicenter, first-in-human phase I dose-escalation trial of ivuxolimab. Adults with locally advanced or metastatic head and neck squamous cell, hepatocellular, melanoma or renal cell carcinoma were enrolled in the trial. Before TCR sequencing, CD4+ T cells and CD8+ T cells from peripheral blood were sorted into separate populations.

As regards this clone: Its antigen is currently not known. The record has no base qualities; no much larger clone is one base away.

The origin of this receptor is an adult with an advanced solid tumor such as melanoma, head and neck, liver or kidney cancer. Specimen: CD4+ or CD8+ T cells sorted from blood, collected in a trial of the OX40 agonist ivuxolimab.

The DNA is as follows: TGTGCCAGTAGTATAGGTGGGGCCGCCTACGAGCAGTACTTC. This codes for CASSIGGAAYEQYF. This sequence uses TRBV19 and TRBJ2-7, and the D gene may be TRBD1, 5 bases matching. The CDR3 has 14 amino acids, counting the end cysteine and phenylalanine. Only the CDR3 part of the read is kept: 42 bases, read in frame from the first base. Taken from the germline V gene (reference sequence), the CDR1 and CDR2 loops are LNHDA and SQIVND. The germline ends are 9 bases apart after V is trimmed by 1 base and J by 2 bases. Beyond the CDR3, the reference TRBV19 and TRBJ2-7 genes provide the residues; the full variable domain reads: DGGITQSPKYLFRKEGQNVTLSCEQNLNHDAMYWYRQDPGQGLRLIYYSQIVNDFQKGDIAEGYSVSREKKESFPLTVTSAQKNPTAFYLCASSIGGAAYEQYFGPGTRLTVT.